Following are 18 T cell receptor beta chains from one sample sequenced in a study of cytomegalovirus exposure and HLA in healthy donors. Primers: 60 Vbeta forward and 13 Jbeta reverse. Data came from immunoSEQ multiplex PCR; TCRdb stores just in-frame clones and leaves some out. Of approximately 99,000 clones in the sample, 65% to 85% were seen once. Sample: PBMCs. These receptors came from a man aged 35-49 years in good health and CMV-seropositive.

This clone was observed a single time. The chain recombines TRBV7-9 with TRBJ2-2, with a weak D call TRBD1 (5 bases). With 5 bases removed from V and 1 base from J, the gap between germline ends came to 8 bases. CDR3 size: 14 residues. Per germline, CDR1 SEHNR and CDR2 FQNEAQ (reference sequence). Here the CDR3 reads CASSPQGNTGELFF. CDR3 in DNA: TGTGCCAGCAGCCCCCAGGGGAACACCGGGGAGCTGTTTTTT. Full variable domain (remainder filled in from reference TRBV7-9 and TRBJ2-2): DTGVSQNPRHKITKRGQNVTFRCDPISEHNRLYWYRQTLGQGPEFLTYFQNEAQLEKSRLLSDRFSAERPKGSFSTLEIQRTEQGDSAMYLCASSPQGNTGELFFGEGSRLTVL.

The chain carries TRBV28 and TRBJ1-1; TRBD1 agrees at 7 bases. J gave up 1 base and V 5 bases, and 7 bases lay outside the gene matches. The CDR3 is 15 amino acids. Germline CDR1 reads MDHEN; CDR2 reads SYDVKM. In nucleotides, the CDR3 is TGTGCCAGCAGTGGCCCCGGGACAGCGAACACTGAAGCTTTCTTT. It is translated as CASSGPGTANTEAFF.

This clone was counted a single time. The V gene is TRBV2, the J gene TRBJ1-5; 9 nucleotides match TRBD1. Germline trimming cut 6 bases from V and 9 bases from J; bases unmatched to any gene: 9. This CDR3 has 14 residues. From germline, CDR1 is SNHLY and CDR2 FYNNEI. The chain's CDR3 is CASRGQGGVVPQHF. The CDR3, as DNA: TGTGCCAGCAGGGGACAGGGTGGGGTAGTGCCCCAGCATTTT.

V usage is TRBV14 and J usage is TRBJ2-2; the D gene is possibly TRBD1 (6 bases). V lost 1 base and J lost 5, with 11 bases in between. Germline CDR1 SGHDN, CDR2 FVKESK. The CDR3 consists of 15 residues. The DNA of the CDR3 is TGTGCCAGCAGCCAAGCCGGGACACTAACCGGGGAGCTGTTTTTT. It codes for CASSQAGTLTGELFF.

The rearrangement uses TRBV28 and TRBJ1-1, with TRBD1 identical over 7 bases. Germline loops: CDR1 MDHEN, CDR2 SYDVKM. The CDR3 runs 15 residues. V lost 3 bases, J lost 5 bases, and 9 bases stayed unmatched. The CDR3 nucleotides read TGTGCCAGCAGTTTTACAGGGGATCTGGTGACTGAAGCTTTCTTT. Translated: CASSFTGDLVTEAFF.

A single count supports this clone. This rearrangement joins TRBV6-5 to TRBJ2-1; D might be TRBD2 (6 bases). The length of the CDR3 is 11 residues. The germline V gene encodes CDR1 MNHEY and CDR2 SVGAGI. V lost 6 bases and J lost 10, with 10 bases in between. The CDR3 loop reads CASSTGGEQFF. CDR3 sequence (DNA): TGTGCCAGCAGCACCGGAGGGGAGCAGTTCTTC.

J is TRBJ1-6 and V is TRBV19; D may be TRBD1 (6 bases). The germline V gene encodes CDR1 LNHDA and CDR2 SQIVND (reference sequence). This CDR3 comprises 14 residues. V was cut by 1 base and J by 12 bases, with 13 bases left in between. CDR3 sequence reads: CASSIGQDGLPLHF. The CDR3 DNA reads TGTGCCAGTAGTATAGGACAGGATGGGCTACCCCTCCACTTT.

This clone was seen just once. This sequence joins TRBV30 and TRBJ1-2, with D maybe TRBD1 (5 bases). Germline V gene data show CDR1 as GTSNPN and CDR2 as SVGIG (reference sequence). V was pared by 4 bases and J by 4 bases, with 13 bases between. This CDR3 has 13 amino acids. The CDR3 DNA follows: TGTGCCTGGAAAGAAGACAGCTTCTATGGCTACACCTTC. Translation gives CAWKEDSFYGYTF.

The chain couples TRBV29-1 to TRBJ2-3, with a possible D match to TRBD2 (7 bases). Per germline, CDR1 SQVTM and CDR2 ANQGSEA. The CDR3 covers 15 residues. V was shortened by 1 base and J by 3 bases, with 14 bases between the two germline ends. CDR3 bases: TGCAGCGTTGAAGGGGAAGGGGGGGGAACAGATACGCAGTATTTT. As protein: CSVEGEGGGTDTQYF.

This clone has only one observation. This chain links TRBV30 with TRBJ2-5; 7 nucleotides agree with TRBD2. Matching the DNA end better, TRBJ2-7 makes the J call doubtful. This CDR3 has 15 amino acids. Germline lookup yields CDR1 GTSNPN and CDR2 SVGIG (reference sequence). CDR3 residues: CAWSGGEGISYEQYF. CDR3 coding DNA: TGTGCCTGGAGTGGGGGGGAGGGGATTTCCTACGAGCAGTACTTC.

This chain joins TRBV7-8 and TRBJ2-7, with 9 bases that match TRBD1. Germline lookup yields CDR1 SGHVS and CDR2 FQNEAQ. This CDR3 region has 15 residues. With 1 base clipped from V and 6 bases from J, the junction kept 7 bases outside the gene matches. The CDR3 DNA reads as TGTGCCAGCAGCTTAGGGGGACAGGGTTTCGGCGAGCAGTACTTC. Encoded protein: CASSLGGQGFGEQYF.

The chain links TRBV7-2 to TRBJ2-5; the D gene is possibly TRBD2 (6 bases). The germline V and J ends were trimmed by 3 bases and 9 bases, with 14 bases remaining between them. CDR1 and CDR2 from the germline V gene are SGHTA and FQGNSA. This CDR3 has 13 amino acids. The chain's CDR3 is CASSLAAQRAQYF. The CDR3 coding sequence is TGTGCCAGCAGCTTGGCGGCCCAGCGGGCCCAGTACTTC.

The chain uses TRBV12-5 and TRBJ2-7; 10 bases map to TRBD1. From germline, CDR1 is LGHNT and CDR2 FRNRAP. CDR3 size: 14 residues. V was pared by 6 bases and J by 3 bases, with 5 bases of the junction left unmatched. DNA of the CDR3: TGTGCTAGTGGAATCGGGACAGGGGTCTACGAGCAGTACTTC. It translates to CASGIGTGVYEQYF.

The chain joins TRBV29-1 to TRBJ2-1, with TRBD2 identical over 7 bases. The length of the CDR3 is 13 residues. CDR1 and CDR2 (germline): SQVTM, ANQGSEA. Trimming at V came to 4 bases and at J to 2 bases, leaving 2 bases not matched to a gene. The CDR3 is CSVGGGAYNEQFF. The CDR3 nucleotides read TGCAGCGTTGGTGGGGGGGCCTACAATGAGCAGTTCTTC.

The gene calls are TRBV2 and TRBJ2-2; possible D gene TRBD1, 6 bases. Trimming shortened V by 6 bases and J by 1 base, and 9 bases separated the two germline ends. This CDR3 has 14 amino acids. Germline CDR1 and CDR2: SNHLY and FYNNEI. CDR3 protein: CASRDRQNTGELFF. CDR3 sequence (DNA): TGTGCCAGCAGGGACAGACAGAACACCGGGGAGCTGTTTTTT.

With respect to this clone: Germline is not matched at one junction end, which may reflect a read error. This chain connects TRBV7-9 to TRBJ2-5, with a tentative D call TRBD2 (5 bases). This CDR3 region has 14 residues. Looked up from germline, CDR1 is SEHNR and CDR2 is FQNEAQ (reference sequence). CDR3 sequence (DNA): TGTTCCAGCAGCTTGGACTCAATCCAAGAGACCCAGTACTTC. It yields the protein CSSSLDSIQETQYF.

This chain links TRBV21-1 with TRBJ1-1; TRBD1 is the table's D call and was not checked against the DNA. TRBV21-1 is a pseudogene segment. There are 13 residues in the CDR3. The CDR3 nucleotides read TGTGCCAGCAGGTTCCAGGGGGACACTGAAGCTTTCTTT. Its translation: CASRFQGDTEAFF.

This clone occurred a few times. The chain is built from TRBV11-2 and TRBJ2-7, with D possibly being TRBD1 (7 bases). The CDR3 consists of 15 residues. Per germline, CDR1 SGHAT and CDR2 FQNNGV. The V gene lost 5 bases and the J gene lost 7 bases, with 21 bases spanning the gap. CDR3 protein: CASSPQLGQGGEQYF. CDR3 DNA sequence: TGTGCCAGCAGCCCCCAGCTGGGCCAGGGGGGAGAGCAGTACTTC.